These 2 T cell receptor beta chains were sequenced from one sample in a study of T cell responses to AZD1222 COVID-19 vaccine. Method: immunoSEQ multiplex PCR; TCRdb's copy keeps in-frame clones and lacks some. The data hold 100,000 to 150,000 clones, with 89% observed a single time. The specimen was peripheral blood, collected on day 0 of AZD1222 vaccination. Every receptor here comes from an adult in good health.

This chain uses TRBV5-4 with TRBJ2-7, with D perhaps matching TRBD1 (6 bases). CDR3 length: 14 amino acids. Trimming removed 4 bases from V and 2 bases from J, with 13 bases in between. CDR1 and CDR2 (germline): SGHNT, YYREEE (reference sequence). The CDR3 spells CASSPGQIPYEQYF. The CDR3 bases are TGTGCCAGCAGCCCGGGACAAATACCCTACGAGCAGTACTTC. Combining the CDR3 with reference TRBV5-4 and TRBJ2-7 gives the whole variable domain ETGVTQSPTHLIKTRGQQVTLRCSSQSGHNTVSWYQQALGQGPQFIFQYYREEENGRGNFPPRFSGLQFPNYSSELNVNALELDDSALYLCASSPGQIPYEQYFGPGTRLTVT.

The chain has TRBV7-2 and TRBJ1-2; the match to TRBD1 covers 7 bases. V gave up 4 bases and J gave up 6 bases; unmatched junction bases: 5. The CDR3 loop spans 13 amino acids. The germline gives CDR1 SGHTA, CDR2 FQGNSA. CDR3 DNA sequence: TGTGCCAGCAGCTGGGACAGAGCGAATGGCTACACCTTC. This codes for CASSWDRANGYTF.